These T cell receptor beta chains were read from a single sample in a study of cytomegalovirus exposure and HLA in healthy donors. TCRdb's copy holds only in-frame clones and misses some; the assay was immunoSEQ multiplex PCR. The data show about 130,000 clones, and the top ten clones hold approximately 1.8%. Sequencing was carried out using PBMCs. These receptors were collected from a man aged 18 to 29 in good health and CMV-seronegative. Each CDR3 is given with its conserved first and last residue. A D gene is named only where the DNA matches it firmly.

V: TRBV28; J: TRBJ1-2; D: .; CDR3: CASSPGFNYGYTF; DNA: TGTGCCAGCAGTCCAGGTTTTAACTATGGCTACACCTTC
V: TRBV4-1; J: TRBJ2-4; D: TRBD2; CDR3: CASSLMMATSGRAGENIQYF; DNA: TGCGCCAGCAGCCTCATGATGGCGACTAGCGGGAGGGCCGGTGAAAACATTCAGTACTTC
V: TRBV5-1; J: TRBJ2-7; D: .; CDR3: CASRGGAYEQYF; DNA: TGCGCCAGCAGAGGGGGTGCCTACGAGCAGTACTTC
V: TRBV27; J: TRBJ2-7; D: .; CDR3: CASSDFSSYEQYF; DNA: TGTGCCAGCAGCGATTTTAGCTCCTACGAGCAGTACTTC
V: TRBV7-2; J: TRBJ2-7; D: TRBD1; CDR3: CASSPSGQSYEQYF; DNA: TGTGCCAGCAGCCCATCGGGACAGAGCTACGAGCAGTACTTC
V: TRBV29-1; J: TRBJ2-3; D: .; CDR3: CSVPSGQGDTQYF; DNA: TGCAGCGTTCCCTCTGGACAAGGGGATACGCAGTATTTT
V: TRBV27; J: TRBJ2-3; D: TRBD1; CDR3: CASSLSVVPGQVYTDTQYF; DNA: TGTGCCAGCAGTTTAAGTGTGGTACCGGGACAGGTATACACAGATACGCAGTATTTT
V: TRBV2; J: TRBJ2-7; D: .; CDR3: CASTGDSYEQYF; DNA: TGTGCCAGTACGGGGGACTCCTACGAGCAGTACTTC
V: TRBV6-6; J: TRBJ1-1; D: .; CDR3: CASSYDGFPGTEAFF; DNA: TGTGCCAGCAGTTACGATGGCTTCCCAGGCACTGAAGCTTTCTTT
V: TRBV21-1; J: TRBJ2-7; D: .; CDR3: CASSKGQEGLAGREQYF; DNA: TGTGCCAGCAGCAAAGGGCAAGAGGGACTAGCGGGACGCGAGCAGTACTTC
V: TRBV19; J: TRBJ2-3; D: .; CDR3: CASKEAGGTDTQYF; DNA: TGTGCCAGTAAGGAGGCCGGGGGCACAGATACGCAGTATTTT
V: TRBV7-6; J: TRBJ2-5; D: TRBD1; CDR3: CASSFDDRGGQETQYF; DNA: TGTGCCAGCAGCTTCGATGACAGGGGTGGGCAAGAGACCCAGTACTTC
V: TRBV28; J: TRBJ2-5; D: TRBD1; CDR3: CASSLGPGQGETQETQYF; DNA: TGTGCCAGCAGTCTGGGACCGGGACAGGGGGAAACCCAAGAGACCCAGTACTTC
V: TRBV20-1; J: TRBJ2-7; D: .; CDR3: CSARGAYEQYF; DNA: TGCAGTGCTAGGGGCGCGTACGAGCAGTACTTC
V: TRBV5-1; J: TRBJ1-4; D: TRBD1; CDR3: CASSLGPQGAEKLFF; DNA: TGCGCCAGCAGCTTGGGTCCGCAGGGGGCGGAAAAACTGTTTTTT
V: TRBV5-6; J: TRBJ2-1; D: .; CDR3: CASSSFRHEQFF; DNA: TGTGCCAGCAGCTCGTTCAGGCATGAGCAGTTCTTC
V: TRBV18; J: TRBJ2-5; D: TRBD1; CDR3: CASSPSNRGLQETQYF; DNA: TGTGCCAGCTCACCATCCAACAGGGGGCTTCAAGAGACCCAGTACTTC
V: TRBV7-2; J: TRBJ2-5; D: TRBD2; CDR3: CASSLGLARETQYF; DNA: TGTGCCAGCAGCTTAGGACTAGCTCGAGAGACCCAGTACTTC
V: TRBV7-8; J: TRBJ1-4; D: TRBD1; CDR3: CASSFDRGGEKLFF; DNA: TGTGCCAGCAGCTTCGACAGGGGTGGAGAAAAACTGTTTTTT
V: TRBV27; J: TRBJ2-2; D: TRBD2; CDR3: CASRKLAVNTGELFF; DNA: TGTGCCAGCAGAAAACTAGCGGTCAACACCGGGGAGCTGTTTTTT
V: TRBV9; J: TRBJ2-7; D: .; CDR3: CASSVVPGDSYEQYF; DNA: TGTGCCAGCAGCGTAGTACCAGGGGATTCCTACGAGCAGTACTTC
V: TRBV29-1; J: TRBJ2-2; D: .; CDR3: CSVGLLTGELFF; DNA: TGCAGCGTTGGACTGCTTACCGGGGAGCTGTTTTTT
V: TRBV28; J: TRBJ1-5; D: .; CDR3: CASSLSGGQQPQHF; DNA: TGTGCCAGCAGTTTATCGGGAGGGCAACAGCCCCAGCATTTT
V: TRBV6-6; J: TRBJ2-7; D: .; CDR3: CASSQTEYEQYF; DNA: TGTGCCAGCAGCCAGACAGAATACGAGCAGTACTTC
V: TRBV27; J: TRBJ2-7; D: .; CDR3: CASSAAGPPYEQYF; DNA: TGTGCCAGCAGTGCCGCGGGACCCCCCTACGAGCAGTACTTC
V: TRBV27; J: TRBJ2-7; D: .; CDR3: CASSPRTAGGEQYF; DNA: TGTGCCAGCAGTCCCCGGACTGCCGGGGGCGAGCAGTACTTC
V: TRBV18; J: TRBJ1-1; D: .; CDR3: CASSLDSEGYEAFF; DNA: TGTGCCAGCTCACTTGACAGTGAAGGGTATGAAGCTTTCTTT
V: TRBV4-3; J: TRBJ2-2; D: .; CDR3: CASSQDRRGDGELFF; DNA: TGCGCCAGCAGCCAAGATCGGCGGGGCGACGGGGAGCTGTTTTTT
V: TRBV6-1; J: TRBJ2-5; D: TRBD2; CDR3: CASSARGDQETQYF; DNA: TGTGCCAGCAGTGCCCGGGGGGATCAAGAGACCCAGTACTTC
V: TRBV6-5; J: TRBJ1-4; D: .; CDR3: CASSYEVLNEKLFF; DNA: TGTGCCAGCAGTTACGAGGTCCTGAATGAAAAACTGTTTTTT
V: TRBV25-1; J: TRBJ1-6; D: .; CDR3: CASSVQDNSPLHF; DNA: TGTGCCAGCAGCGTACAGGATAATTCACCCCTCCACTTT
V: TRBV4-3; J: TRBJ2-3; D: .; CDR3: CASSPGHSGWTDTQYF; DNA: TGCGCCAGCAGTCCGGGACACTCAGGGTGGACAGATACGCAGTATTTT
V: TRBV5-1; J: TRBJ2-7; D: .; CDR3: CASSPQVGQGGYEQYF; DNA: TGCGCCAGCAGCCCGCAGGTGGGGCAGGGTGGCTACGAGCAGTACTTC
V: TRBV6-1; J: TRBJ1-4; D: TRBD1; CDR3: CASSVVFGTVAEKLFF; DNA: TGTGCCAGCAGTGTGGTATTCGGGACAGTTGCTGAAAAACTGTTTTTT
V: TRBV6-5; J: TRBJ2-7; D: TRBD1; CDR3: CASTPGTGLNTQYF; DNA: TGTGCCAGCACCCCCGGGACAGGACTTAATACGCAGTACTTC
V: TRBV18; J: TRBJ1-4; D: .; CDR3: CASSQTGGDEKLFF; DNA: TGTGCCAGCTCACAGACAGGTGGAGATGAAAAACTGTTTTTT
V: TRBV6-5; J: TRBJ2-3; D: .; CDR3: CASSYSVLGGTDTQYF; DNA: TGTGCCAGCAGTTACTCCGTCCTTGGAGGCACAGATACGCAGTATTTT
V: TRBV19; J: TRBJ1-3; D: .; CDR3: CASKSSGNTIYF; DNA: TGTGCCAGTAAGAGCTCTGGAAACACCATATATTTT
V: TRBV30; J: TRBJ2-7; D: .; CDR3: CAWSVKGRSYEQYF; DNA: TGTGCCTGGAGTGTGAAGGGGCGCTCCTACGAGCAGTACTTC
V: TRBV28; J: TRBJ2-7; D: .; CDR3: CASKTTGTSHSYEQYF; DNA: TGTGCCAGCAAAACCACCGGGACAAGTCACTCCTACGAGCAGTACTTC
V: TRBV6-6; J: TRBJ2-7; D: .; CDR3: CASSIGVAGNEQYF; DNA: TGTGCCAGCAGTATAGGGGTGGCCGGTAACGAGCAGTACTTC
V: TRBV9; J: TRBJ2-3; D: TRBD2; CDR3: CASSPAGGGGTQYF; DNA: TGTGCCAGCAGCCCCGCGGGAGGAGGCGGAACGCAGTATTTT
V: TRBV14; J: TRBJ2-2; D: TRBD2; CDR3: CASSQDQGLANTGELFF; DNA: TGTGCCAGCAGCCAAGATCAGGGACTAGCTAACACCGGGGAGCTGTTTTTT
V: TRBV28; J: TRBJ1-5; D: .; CDR3: CASSFAGALGNQPQHF; DNA: TGTGCCAGCAGTTTTGCAGGGGCTCTTGGCAATCAGCCCCAGCATTTT
V: TRBV27; J: TRBJ2-1; D: TRBD2; CDR3: CASSSVHSGGSYNEQFF; DNA: TGTGCCAGCAGTTCGGTTCACTCGGGAGGGTCCTACAATGAGCAGTTCTTC
V: TRBV7-3; J: TRBJ2-3; D: TRBD2; CDR3: CASSSRGGRTDTQYF; DNA: TGTGCCAGCAGCTCCCGGGGGGGACGCACAGATACGCAGTATTTT
V: TRBV7-3; J: TRBJ2-1; D: .; CDR3: CASSLAGYPDNEQFF; DNA: TGTGCCAGCAGCTTAGCGGGATACCCCGACAATGAGCAGTTCTTC
V: TRBV6-5; J: TRBJ2-3; D: TRBD1; CDR3: CASSADRETDTQYF; DNA: TGTGCCAGCAGTGCGGACAGGGAAACAGATACGCAGTATTTT
V: TRBV30; J: TRBJ2-3; D: .; CDR3: CAWSVRKLTDTQYF; DNA: TGTGCCTGGAGTGTACGAAAACTCACAGATACGCAGTATTTT
V: TRBV7-3; J: TRBJ1-1; D: .; CDR3: CASSSRGGQTGTEAFF; DNA: TGTGCCAGCAGCTCTAGGGGTGGACAGACCGGGACTGAAGCTTTCTTT
V: TRBV5-1; J: TRBJ1-1; D: .; CDR3: CASSPGVNTEAFF; DNA: TGCGCCAGCAGCCCAGGGGTGAACACTGAAGCTTTCTTT
V: TRBV6-1; J: TRBJ1-1; D: TRBD1; CDR3: CATARDRAMNTEAFF; DNA: TGTGCCACCGCCCGGGACAGGGCCATGAACACTGAAGCTTTCTTT
V: TRBV4-1; J: TRBJ1-2; D: .; CDR3: CASSQVPSSGSGAEGYTF; DNA: TGCGCCAGCAGCCAAGTCCCCTCCTCAGGGTCCGGAGCAGAGGGCTACACCTTC
V: TRBV28; J: TRBJ1-5; D: .; CDR3: CASSLQTGRYQPQHF; DNA: TGTGCCAGCAGTCTGCAAACAGGGCGCTATCAGCCCCAGCATTTT
V: TRBV9; J: TRBJ2-7; D: TRBD1; CDR3: CASSPGQEIYEQYF; DNA: TGTGCCAGCAGCCCCGGACAGGAGATTTACGAGCAGTACTTC
V: TRBV2; J: TRBJ2-2; D: TRBD2; CDR3: CASSLLAGETGELFF; DNA: TGTGCCAGCAGTCTATTAGCGGGAGAAACCGGGGAGCTGTTTTTT
V: TRBV7-9; J: TRBJ2-7; D: .; CDR3: CASSSPTSGSPYEQYF; DNA: TGTGCCAGCAGCTCACCTACGAGCGGGTCCCCCTACGAGCAGTACTTC
V: TRBV7-3; J: TRBJ2-5; D: .; CDR3: CASSLRASQETQYF; DNA: TGTGCCAGCAGCTTAAGAGCGTCCCAAGAGACCCAGTACTTC
V: TRBV28; J: TRBJ1-2; D: .; CDR3: CASSFVQADYGYTF; DNA: TGTGCCAGCAGTTTTGTCCAGGCTGACTATGGCTACACCTTC
V: TRBV5-1; J: TRBJ2-3; D: TRBD2; CDR3: CASSLGASGIDTQYF; DNA: TGCGCCAGCAGCTTGGGGGCTAGCGGGATAGATACGCAGTATTTT